This entry features one T cell receptor beta chain sequence. This record belongs to a study of shared clonotypes between healthy human individuals. Clones were read by immunoSEQ multiplex PCR, and TCRdb kept only the in-frame ones, dropping some. The profile shows under 750,000 clones, around 77% of them singletons. Donors were healthy HIV-negative adults without recent acute infections or vaccinations. The germline V gene has CDR1 LNHDA and CDR2 SQIVND (reference sequence). V was clipped by 3 bases and J by 0 bases, with 8 bases between them. This CDR3 region has 15 residues. Sequenced input: memory CD4+ T cells sorted from blood. Stated subset: CD45RA-negative fraction. This sequence originates from a woman aged 25 to 45 in good health. The gene calls are TRBV19 and TRBJ2-2; TRBD2 is a possible D gene (5 bases). The CDR3 coding sequence is TGTGCCAGTAGTATTAGTAGCGCGAACACCGGGGAGCTGTTTTTT. It is translated as CASSISSANTGELFF.